This TCR beta chain was observed in a study of shared clonotypes between healthy human individuals. Findings and caveats of the study: The study generally estimated greater richness for naive than memory subsets.

CD8 cells regarded as naive lacked CD45RO, were positively chosen for CCR7, and omitted terminally differentiated effector memory CD45RA+ cells. V was clipped by 4 bases and J by 5 bases, with 14 bases between them. Germline CDR1 reads SGHDT; CDR2 reads YYEEEE. The CDR3 is made up of 14 amino acids. A single count supports this clone. Its target is unknown. Running of the assay took place at deep level. Clones were sequenced by immunoSEQ multiplex PCR, and TCRdb holds only the in-frame ones, with some missing. The data contain about 2.1 million clones, 90% to 95% of them seen just once; the ten biggest clones take up more than 1.5%.

This TCR was recovered from a man between 18 and 35 years old in good health. Some clones in this sample may be carry-over from other donors' samples. The chain carries TRBV5-6 and TRBJ2-3; D is unclear. Sequencing was carried out using naive CD8+ T cells from PBMCs. The CDR3 spells CASSPRGNVDTQYF. The CDR3 DNA is TGTGCCAGCAGCCCCCGAGGAAATGTAGATACGCAGTATTTT.